This T cell receptor beta chain comes out of a study of blood T cell repertoires in COVID-19. Study-wide context: COVID-19 samples from acute and convalescent phases originated in the United States, Italy and Spain.

This clone appeared a few times. The germline gives CDR1 SGHVS, CDR2 FQNEAQ. The CDR3 runs 14 residues. With 5 bases clipped from V and 6 bases from J, the junction kept 8 bases outside the gene matches. Profiled with immunoSEQ multiplex PCR; TCRdb holds only in-frame clones, not every one. Of fewer than 250,000 clones in the sample, over 80% were seen once. The origin of this receptor is a woman between 25 and 40 years old who had been exposed to COVID-19. The chain couples TRBV7-8 to TRBJ2-7, with 9 bases lining up with TRBD1. The sequenced sample was PBMCs or T cells enriched from blood (not recorded which). CDR3 sequence reads: CASSLGTGIAEQYF. The DNA for the CDR3 is TGTGCCAGCAGCCTGGGGACAGGGATCGCCGAGCAGTACTTC.